Below, 13 T cell receptor beta chains from the same sample are listed, as sequenced in a study of a mutant IDH1 vaccine in newly diagnosed glioma. The method was immunoSEQ multiplex PCR; TCRdb's version includes in-frame clones alone and lacks a portion of them. The repertoire includes about 35,000 clones, over 60% of them detected once, and roughly 9% sits in the top ten. Sample time point: baseline, week 1 (first vaccination visit). Treatment denoted: pre-vaccination baseline after standard-of-care therapy. The material was peripheral blood mononuclear cells (PBMCs), obtained from a glioma patient treated with radiotherapy, temozolomide or both. The receptors were sampled from a man in his fifties with glioma. Some clones in this sample may be carry-over from other donors' samples.

V usage is TRBV4-1 and J usage is TRBJ1-1; the D is unclear. This CDR3 is built from 16 residues. Germline CDR1 is MGHRA and CDR2 is YSYEKL. Trimming pared 1 base from V and 1 base from J, leaving 13 bases between. The CDR3 here is CASSQASRTQNTEAFF. In nucleotides, the CDR3 is TGCGCCAGCAGCCAAGCGTCACGGACGCAGAACACTGAAGCTTTCTTT.

J is TRBJ1-4 and V is TRBV14, with D perhaps matching TRBD1 (6 bases). CDR1 SGHDN and CDR2 FVKESK come from the germline V gene. The CDR3 is 15 amino acids. Trimming took 4 bases from V and 8 from J, leaving 17 bases between them. The CDR3, as DNA: TGTGCCAGCAGCCCCCTACGGACAGTTGACGAAAAACTGTTTTTT. Translating gives CASSPLRTVDEKLFF.

This clone was detected only once. The chain combines TRBV10-3 with TRBJ2-7, with TRBD2 matching over 8 bases. J was trimmed by 4 bases and V by 4 bases; bases with no gene match: 6. Germline V gene lookup returns CDR1 ENHRY and CDR2 SYGVKD. The CDR3 is 14 amino acids. CDR3 in DNA: TGTGCCATCAGTGGCGGCGGGAGGCAATACGAGCAGTACTTC. Amino acids: CAISGGGRQYEQYF.

This chain uses TRBV6-6 with TRBJ2-2; 10 bases map to TRBD2. J lost 6 bases, V lost 8 bases, and 9 bases had no gene match. CDR1 is MNHNY, CDR2 SVGAGI, per germline (reference sequence). This CDR3 is built from 15 residues. Here the CDR3 reads CASLISSGGPGELFF. CDR3 bases: TGTGCCAGCCTAATCTCTAGCGGGGGCCCCGGGGAGCTGTTTTTT.

This chain uses TRBV10-3 with TRBJ1-2, with D possibly being TRBD1 (5 bases). CDR1 and CDR2 (germline): ENHRY, SYGVKD. The CDR3 has 14 residues. With 2 bases removed from V and 2 bases from J, the gap between germline ends came to 9 bases. CDR3 region: CAISEDSGNYGYTF. In nucleotides, the CDR3 is TGTGCCATCAGTGAGGACAGCGGCAACTATGGCTACACCTTC.

This chain connects TRBV30 to TRBJ1-1; the D is unclear. V lost 3 bases and J 4 bases, leaving 12 bases between the germline ends. This CDR3 is 13 amino acids long. Germline lookup yields CDR1 GTSNPN and CDR2 SVGIG (reference sequence). The CDR3 sequence is CAWRNGVGTEAFF. The DNA for the CDR3 is TGTGCCTGGAGAAACGGGGTGGGCACTGAAGCTTTCTTT.

In DNA, the CDR3 is TGTGCCAGCAGCCAGGGACTAGCGGAAGGGGGGAACATTCAGTACTTC. Translation gives CASSQGLAEGGNIQYF. V is TRBV4-2 and J is TRBJ2-4; 11 bases align to TRBD2. V dropped 3 bases and J dropped 7; count of bases not matched to a gene: 8. The germline V gene encodes CDR1 LGHNA and CDR2 YNFKEQ. The CDR3 totals 16 residues.

J is TRBJ2-5 and V is TRBV5-1; TRBD2 might be the D (6 bases). This CDR3 is 14 amino acids long. Trimming removed 5 bases from V and 4 bases from J, with 15 bases in between. Germline-derived CDR1 and CDR2 are SGHRS and YFSETQ. CDR3 protein: CASRYGGPSETQYF. CDR3 nucleotides: TGCGCCAGCAGATACGGAGGGCCGTCAGAGACCCAGTACTTC.

The rearrangement uses TRBV15 and TRBJ1-6, with D hard to call. Germline loops: CDR1 LNHNV, CDR2 YYDKDF (reference sequence). V was shortened by 1 base and J by 7 bases, with 11 bases between the two germline ends. The CDR3 length is 15 residues. The CDR3 DNA is TGTGCCACCAGCAGAGTCGGGTTGTCGAATTCACCCCTCCACTTT. This sequence encodes CATSRVGLSNSPLHF.

This clone appeared a single time. This chain joins TRBV6-5 and TRBJ1-1; tentative D call: TRBD1 (5 bases). Germline CDR1 is MNHEY and CDR2 is SVGAGI. The CDR3 has 15 amino acids. V was shortened by 0 bases and J by 4 bases, with 12 bases between the two germline ends. The CDR3 spells CASSYSGRGVTEAFF. DNA of the CDR3: TGTGCCAGCAGTTACTCCGGGCGGGGGGTCACTGAAGCTTTCTTT.

The V call is TRBV7-2, the J call TRBJ2-7, with 10 bases aligning to TRBD2. Germline CDR1 reads SGHTA; CDR2 reads FQGNSA. The junction had 2 bases not matched to a gene; V was cut back by 6 bases and J by 0 bases. The CDR3 extends over 14 amino acids. DNA for the CDR3: TGTGCCAGCAGTTCTAGCGGGAGCTCCTACGAGCAGTACTTC. This translates into CASSSSGSSYEQYF.

This chain connects TRBV2 to TRBJ2-7; 9 bases align to TRBD1. The J segment lost 3 bases and the V segment lost 4 bases, leaving 4 bases of the junction unmatched. The CDR3 runs 14 residues. Germline CDR1 is SNHLY and CDR2 is FYNNEI. As DNA, the CDR3 is TGTGCCAGCAGTGTTAGACAGGGGGACTACGAGCAGTACTTC. As protein: CASSVRQGDYEQYF.

The rearrangement links TRBV5-6 to TRBJ1-3; D ambiguous. Germline V gene sequence: CDR1 SGHDT, CDR2 YYEEEE. V dropped 0 bases and J dropped 1 base, with 5 bases sitting between them. This CDR3 is 14 amino acids long. The CDR3 region has the DNA TGTGCCAGCAGCTTGGGGGCTTCTGGAAACACCATATATTTT. It encodes CASSLGASGNTIYF. Drawing the rest from reference TRBV5-6 and TRBJ1-3, the complete variable domain is DAGVTQSPTHLIKTRGQQVTLRCSPKSGHDTVSWYQQALGQGPQFIFQYYEEEERQRGNFPDRFSGHQFPNYSSELNVNALLLGDSALYLCASSLGASGNTIYFGEGSWLTVV.